Below, one T cell receptor (beta chain) is given with its context. The target antigen is unknown. The CDR3 is 13 residues long. Trimming pared 0 bases from V and 7 bases from J, leaving 8 bases between. CDR1 and CDR2 (germline): SGHRS, YFSETQ. The sample originates from a study of shared clonotypes between healthy human individuals. This was a deep-level run. TCRdb keeps only in-frame clones here, not all; method: immunoSEQ multiplex PCR. Altogether about 700,000 clones are present, less than 85% being singletons, with the ten largest covering around 1.6%. Study-wide findings and caveats: Estimated richness was generally greater in naive than memory subsets.

The TCR was taken from a woman in her twenties or thirties in good health. The sample taken for sequencing was memory CD4+ T cells sorted from blood. Described subset: CD45RA-negative fraction. The rearrangement uses TRBV5-1 and TRBJ1-5; possible D gene TRBD1, 5 bases. The CDR3 DNA is TGCGCCAGCAGCTTGGGGGGCGGGCAGCCCCAGCATTTT. Its translation is CASSLGGGQPQHF. The whole variable domain, filled in from reference TRBV5-1 and TRBJ1-5, reads KAGVTQTPRYLIKTRGQQVTLSCSPISGHRSVSWYQQTPGQGLQFLFEYFSETQRNKGNFPGRFSGRQFSNSRSEMNVSTLELGDSALYLCASSLGGGQPQHFGDGTRLSIL.